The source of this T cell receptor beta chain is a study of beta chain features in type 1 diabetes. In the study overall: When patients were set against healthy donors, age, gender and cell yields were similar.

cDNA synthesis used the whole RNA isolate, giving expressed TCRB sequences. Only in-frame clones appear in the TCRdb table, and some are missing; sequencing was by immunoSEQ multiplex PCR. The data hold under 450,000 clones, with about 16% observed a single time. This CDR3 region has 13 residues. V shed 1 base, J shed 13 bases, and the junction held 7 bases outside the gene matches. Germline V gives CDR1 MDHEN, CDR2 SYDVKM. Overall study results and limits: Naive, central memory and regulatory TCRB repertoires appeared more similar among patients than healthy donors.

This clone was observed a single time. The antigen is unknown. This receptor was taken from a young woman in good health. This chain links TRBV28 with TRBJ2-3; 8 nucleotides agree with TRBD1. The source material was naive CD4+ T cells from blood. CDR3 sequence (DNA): TGTGCCAGCAGTTTATTAGACAGGGGTGTCAAGTATTTT. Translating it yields CASSLLDRGVKYF. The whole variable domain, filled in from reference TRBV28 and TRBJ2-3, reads DVKVTQSSRYLVKRTGEKVFLECVQDMDHENMFWYRQDPGLGLRLIYFSYDVKMKEKGDIPEGYSVSREKKERFSLILESASTNQTSMYLCASSLLDRGVKYFGPGTRLTVL.